The following is a TCR beta chain sequence with its context. Clones were sequenced by immunoSEQ multiplex PCR, and TCRdb holds only the in-frame ones, with some missing. The sample shows over a million clones, roughly 98.5% of them seen only once. These data are taken from a study of shared clonotypes between healthy human individuals. Study at large: Two female and three male donors aged 18 to 49 were enrolled.

Germline CDR1 LNHDA, CDR2 SQIVND (reference sequence). Between the trimmed V and J ends, which lost 2 bases and 2 bases, there was a span of 13 bases. This CDR3 contains 15 residues. Specimen: naive CD4+ T cells sorted from blood. As for subset: CD45RA+ positively selected. The rearrangement joins TRBV19 to TRBJ2-7, with a possible D match to TRBD2 (5 bases). The TCR sequence derives from a young man in good health. CDR3 residues: CASSISGLPAYEQYF. For the CDR3, the DNA is TGTGCCAGTAGTATAAGCGGACTCCCCGCCTACGAGCAGTACTTC.